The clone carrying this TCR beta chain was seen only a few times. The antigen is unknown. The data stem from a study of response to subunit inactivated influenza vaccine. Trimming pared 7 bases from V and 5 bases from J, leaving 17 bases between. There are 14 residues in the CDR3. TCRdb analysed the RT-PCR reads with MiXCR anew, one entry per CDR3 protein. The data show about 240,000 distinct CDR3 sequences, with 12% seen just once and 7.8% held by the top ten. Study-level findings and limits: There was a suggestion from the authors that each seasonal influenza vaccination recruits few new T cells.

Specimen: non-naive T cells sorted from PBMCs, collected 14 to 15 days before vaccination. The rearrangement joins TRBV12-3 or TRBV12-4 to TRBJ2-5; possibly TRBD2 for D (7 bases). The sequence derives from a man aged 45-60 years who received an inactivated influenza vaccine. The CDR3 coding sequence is TGTGCCAGCATCTACTCGGGGGGCGGGGAGACCCAGTACTTC. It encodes CASIYSGGGETQYF.